This paragraph reports one TCR beta chain. The sample belongs to a study of blood T cell repertoires in COVID-19. Original methodology: It was from reference gene primer amplification that nucleated cell counts were estimated. Repertoires were generated with immunoSEQ multiplex PCR, while TCRdb's copy carries only in-frame clones and drops some. V, J and clone size derive from that table, while D and trimming were established from the DNA sequence. The table includes around 160,000 clones, approximately 88% detected once. Trimming removed 0 bases from V and 0 bases from J, with 13 bases in between. The germline gives CDR1 SGHRS, CDR2 YFSETQ. The CDR3 spans 17 residues.

The source material was PBMCs or T cells enriched from blood (not recorded which). The chain employs TRBV5-1 and TRBJ1-3, with D unclear. This TCR was sampled from a woman younger than 45 with acute COVID-19. The CDR3 region is CASSLAGGTSSGNTIYF. The DNA of the CDR3 is TGCGCCAGCAGCTTGGCGGGAGGAACTAGCTCTGGAAACACCATATATTTT.